What follows describes a single T cell receptor (beta chain). The antigen is unknown. This entry belongs to a study of cytomegalovirus exposure and HLA in healthy donors. The germline V gene has CDR1 MDHEN and CDR2 SYDVKM. The V end lost 2 bases, the J end lost 7 bases, and 5 bases lay between the germline ends. CDR3 length: 11 residues. Overall study findings and caveats: Specificity of a few CMV-associated chains for CMV antigens was verified in vitro.

PCR was performed using 60 Vbeta and 13 Jbeta primers. Assay: immunoSEQ multiplex PCR; the TCRdb copy retains only in-frame clones and omits some. The top ten clones hold 1.9% of a sample with more than 65,000 clones, roughly four fifths of them seen once. The gene calls are TRBV28 and TRBJ1-1; no firm D call. The sequence was collected from a man between 18 and 35 years old in good health and CMV-seronegative. Sequenced sample: PBMCs. In DNA form, the CDR3 reads TGTGCCAGCAGTTTAGAGAGTGAAGCTTTCTTT. Protein product: CASSLESEAFF.